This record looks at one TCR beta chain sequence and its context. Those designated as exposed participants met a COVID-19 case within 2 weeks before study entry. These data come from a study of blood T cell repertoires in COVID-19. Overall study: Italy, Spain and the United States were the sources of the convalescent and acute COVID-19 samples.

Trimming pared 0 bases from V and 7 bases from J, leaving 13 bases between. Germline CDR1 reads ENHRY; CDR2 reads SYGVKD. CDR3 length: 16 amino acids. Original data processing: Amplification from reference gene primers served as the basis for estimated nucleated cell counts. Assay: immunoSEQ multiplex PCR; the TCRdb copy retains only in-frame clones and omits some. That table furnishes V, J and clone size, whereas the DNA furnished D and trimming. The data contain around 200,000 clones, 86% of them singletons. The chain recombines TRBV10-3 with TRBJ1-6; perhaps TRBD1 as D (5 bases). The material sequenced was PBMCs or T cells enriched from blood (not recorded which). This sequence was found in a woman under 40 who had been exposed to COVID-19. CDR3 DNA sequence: TGTGCCATCAGTGAGTCCGGTGGCAGGGTAAATTCACCCCTCCACTTT. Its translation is CAISESGGRVNSPLHF.